The 3 T cell receptor beta chains in this list originate from one sample, sequenced in a study of T cell repertoires in cytomegalovirus infection. TCRdb redid the calling of the reads with MiXCR, one entry per CDR3 protein. This repertoire shows roughly 200,000 distinct CDR3 sequences, less than 50% found once; its top ten account for 59%. Their antigen targets remain unknown. The source was CD8+ T cells from cultured PBMCs, collected from culture after CMV antigen stimulation. The receptors were gathered from a human donor in good health (CMV status not recorded). Some clones in this sample may be carry-over from other donors' samples.

The J gene is TRBJ2-2, the V gene TRBV7-1, with TRBD1 matching 8 bases. TRBV7-1 is an open reading frame, and its role is uncertain. This CDR3 region has 15 residues. Losses at the gene ends were 6 bases for V and 2 bases for J; bases not matched to a gene: 5. In DNA form, the CDR3 reads TGTGCCAGCAGGCCGGACAGGGCAAACACCGGGGAGCTGTTTTTT. Translated, it gives CASRPDRANTGELFF.

This clonotype has just a few counts. The chain uses TRBV7-2 and TRBJ1-2; 9 bases are shared with TRBD1. Germline-derived CDR1 and CDR2 are SGHTA and FQGNSA. Trimming at V came to 4 bases and at J to 8 bases, leaving 2 bases not matched to a gene. The CDR3 length is 12 residues. The CDR3: CASSSDRGGYTF. The CDR3 nucleotides are TGTGCCAGCAGCTCGGACAGGGGCGGCTACACCTTC.

The chain recombines TRBV7-6 with TRBJ2-5; 11 bases are a match to TRBD2. Germline loops: CDR1 SGHVS, CDR2 FNYEAQ. The trim removed 3 bases at V and 1 base at J, leaving 7 bases unmatched. The CDR3 consists of 17 residues. The CDR3 sequence: CASSFSTGTSGQETQYF. The CDR3 nucleotides are TGTGCCAGCAGCTTTTCGACCGGGACTAGCGGCCAAGAGACCCAGTACTTC.